Listed here is a single TCR beta chain. This record comes from a study of blood T cell repertoires in COVID-19. Study as a whole: Sites across the United States, Italy and Spain contributed samples from acute and convalescent COVID-19.

Original processing notes: Cell counts per sample came from amplifying reference gene primers. The table came from immunoSEQ multiplex PCR; TCRdb's copy has only in-frame clones and leaves some out. The V and J calls and the clone size are those of that table, but D and trimming were determined from the DNA. Of some 350,000 clones in the sample, around 80% were seen once. The germline V gene encodes CDR1 PRHDT and CDR2 FYEKMQ (reference sequence). Trimming took 5 bases from V and 3 from J; bases not matched to a gene: 8. The CDR3 runs 15 residues. The receptor was isolated from a man aged 25 to 40 with active or convalescent COVID-19. Sequencing was performed on peripheral blood. The V call is TRBV13, the J call TRBJ2-7; TRBD1 agrees at 9 bases. CDR3 in amino acids: CASSPTRGQGYEQYF. In DNA, the CDR3 is TGTGCCAGCAGCCCTACCCGGGGACAGGGCTACGAGCAGTACTTC.